Listed below are T cell receptor beta chains from one sample, sequenced in a study of T-cell memory formation after mild COVID-19. TCRdb reanalysed the 5' RACE reads using MiXCR and keeps one entry per CDR3 protein. This table holds approximately 560,000 distinct CDR3 sequences, around 15% found once. The sample taken for sequencing was PBMCs or a T cell subset sorted from them (not recorded which). All receptors derive from an adult woman who had mild COVID-19 (a few samples of this study predate the infection). Cell type and time point are not known. The CDR3 runs from the conserved cysteine through the conserved F or W. D genes are given only for firm matches. A clone size is listed for some rows: how often the clone was seen (once, few, many), or a class if it is expanded.

v_gene,abundance,d_gene,j_gene,CDR3aa,CDR3nt
TRBV7-9,-,TRBD2,TRBJ2-1,CASSSAGRYNEQFF,TGTGCCAGCAGCTCAGCGGGACGCTACAATGAGCAGTTCTTC
TRBV20-1,-,-,TRBJ2-7,CSARISPYEQYF,TGCAGTGCTAGAATTTCGCCCTACGAGCAGTACTTC
TRBV2,-,-,TRBJ2-3,CAMGFSNTQYF,TGTGCCATGGGTTTCAGCAATACGCAGTATTTT
TRBV14,-,-,TRBJ1-6,CATSGGRWPYNSPLHF,TGTGCCACCTCTGGGGGAAGATGGCCCTATAATTCACCCCTCCACTTT
TRBV29-1,-,-,TRBJ1-2,CSVVRLHYGYTF,TGCAGCGTTGTTAGGTTGCACTATGGCTACACCTTC
TRBV5-1,-,-,TRBJ1-1,CASSSPSAQGVTEAFF,TGCGCCAGCAGCTCCCCCTCAGCACAGGGTGTCACTGAAGCTTTCTTT
TRBV5-5,few,TRBD1,TRBJ2-3,CASTHAGTGTDTQYF,TGTGCCAGCACCCATGCCGGGACAGGGACAGATACGCAGTATTTT
TRBV10-3,-,TRBD2,TRBJ2-7,CAISEGLAGRNDEQYF,TGTGCCATCAGTGAAGGACTAGCGGGAAGGAATGACGAGCAGTACTTC
TRBV11-3,few,-,TRBJ1-5,CASSLEGGPNQPQHF,TGTGCCAGCAGCTTAGAGGGGGGGCCCAATCAGCCCCAGCATTTT
TRBV27,-,-,TRBJ1-5,CATGRAYQPQHF,TGTGCCACCGGTCGAGCGTATCAGCCCCAGCATTTT
TRBV12-3/TRBV12-4,-,TRBD1,TRBJ1-1,CATRQGITEAFF,TGTGCCACCCGACAGGGGATCACTGAAGCTTTCTTT
TRBV27,few,TRBD1,TRBJ2-1,CASSLDRVYNEQFF,TGTGCCAGCAGTTTAGACAGGGTATACAATGAGCAGTTCTTC
TRBV29-1,-,-,TRBJ1-4,CSVDQRATNEKLFF,TGCAGCGTTGACCAGAGGGCGACTAATGAAAAACTGTTTTTT
TRBV6-1,few,TRBD1,TRBJ2-7,CASSEDRRIFYEQYF,TGTGCCAGCAGTGAGGACAGGAGGATCTTCTACGAGCAGTACTTC
TRBV6-5,-,-,TRBJ1-2,CASTRSGRRRDYGYTF,TGTGCCAGCACCCGGTCCGGTCGGCGGCGGGACTATGGCTACACCTTC
TRBV13,-,TRBD2,TRBJ2-3,CASSLTSGRGFPDTQYF,TGTGCCAGCAGCTTAACTAGCGGGAGAGGGTTTCCAGATACGCAGTATTTT
TRBV19,many,TRBD2,TRBJ2-3,CATAGGEGPLNTDTQYF,TGTGCCACCGCCGGGGGGGAGGGCCCCCTTAACACAGATACGCAGTATTTT
TRBV7-2,-,-,TRBJ1-1,CASSLNPGGEAFF,TGTGCCAGCAGCTTGAACCCCGGGGGTGAAGCTTTCTTT
TRBV14,few,TRBD2,TRBJ2-3,CASSQRLAVITDTQYF,TGTGCCAGCAGCCAAAGGCTAGCGGTCATCACAGATACGCAGTATTTT
TRBV25-1,few,-,TRBJ2-3,CASPFFKRQGSTDTQYF,TGTGCCAGCCCTTTTTTTAAGAGGCAGGGCTCCACAGATACGCAGTATTTT
TRBV6-6,few,-,TRBJ1-1,CASRSPELAEAFF,TGTGCCAGCAGATCCCCAGAACTCGCTGAAGCTTTCTTT
TRBV18,many,TRBD1,TRBJ2-5,CASSQDRAMGETQYF,TGTGCCAGCTCACAGGACAGGGCTATGGGAGAGACCCAGTACTTC
TRBV4-1,few,TRBD2,TRBJ2-1,CASSQASGEWNEQFF,TGCGCCAGCAGCCAAGCTAGCGGGGAATGGAATGAGCAGTTCTTC
TRBV7-2,-,-,TRBJ2-3,CASSLEAGPTDTQYF,TGTGCCAGCAGCTTAGAGGCGGGACCGACAGATACGCAGTATTTT
TRBV12-3/TRBV12-4,few,-,TRBJ2-7,CASTRGAGEDEQYF,TGTGCCAGCACCCGAGGGGCAGGGGAGGATGAGCAGTACTTC
TRBV28,-,TRBD1,TRBJ2-7,CASPQTGGPYEQYF,TGTGCCAGCCCCCAGACAGGGGGCCCCTACGAGCAGTACTTC
TRBV30,-,-,TRBJ2-5,CAWSQGAETQYF,TGTGCCTGGAGTCAGGGAGCGGAGACCCAGTACTTC
TRBV24-1,-,-,TRBJ2-3,CATSDLKGADTQYF,TGTGCCACCAGTGATCTCAAGGGGGCAGATACGCAGTATTTT
TRBV12-3/TRBV12-4,-,-,TRBJ1-2,CASSLDTRRGYTF,TGTGCCAGCAGTTTAGACACACGGCGGGGCTACACCTTC